This is a list of T cell receptor beta chains from one sample in a study of T cells after somatic rescue of genetic block. The method was immunoSEQ multiplex PCR; TCRdb's version includes in-frame clones alone and lacks a portion of them. The table lists fewer than 15,000 clones, 60% to 75% of them singletons. Sequences were obtained from peripheral blood mononuclear cells (PBMCs). Receptors were obtained from a boy aged 10-17 years. The CDR3 runs from the conserved cysteine through the conserved F or W.

j_call v_call cdr3_aa
TRBJ1-5 TRBV14 CASSQDLGQPQHF
TRBJ1-2 TRBV25-1 CASSEGRREGLYF
TRBJ2-6 TRBV5-1 CASSLGGTGANVLTF
TRBJ2-2 TRBV7-9 CASSLTWGNTGELFF
TRBJ1-1 TRBV11-2 CASSSRGPAFF
TRBJ1-2 TRBV4-1 CASSTRDRGLQRGYTF
TRBJ1-2 TRBV11-2 CASSLVDRIYGYTF
TRBJ1-3 TRBV2 CASRTSSGNTIYF
TRBJ2-5 TRBV9 CASSPRGFQETQYF
TRBJ2-5 TRBV7-3 CASRISGGEETQYF
TRBJ1-2 TRBV18 CASSPGQGKGYTF
TRBJ2-7 TRBV10-3 CAISDHQGGEQYF
TRBJ1-1 TRBV6-6 CASSHDRGDTEAFF
TRBJ2-3 TRBV27 CASSLRGGWTDTQYF
TRBJ2-1 TRBV10-2 CASRRAPQNEQFF
TRBJ1-2 TRBV30 CVASDRGTYGYTF
TRBJ2-5 TRBV5-1 CASSSTSGVQETQYF
TRBJ1-5 TRBV28 CASSLKGRGNQPQHF
- TRBV5-1 CASSLQGQGAYEQYF
TRBJ1-2 TRBV6-6 CASSYASGGSGYTF
TRBJ2-7 TRBV2 CASSGAGLYEQYF
TRBJ1-2 TRBV28 CASGHRGENYGYTF
TRBJ2-2 TRBV27 CASSLSRLAGSGELFF